These T cell receptor beta chains were read from a single sample in a study of beta chain features in type 1 diabetes. Clones were read by immunoSEQ multiplex PCR, and TCRdb kept only the in-frame ones, dropping some. The sample contains around 500,000 clones, about an eighth of which appear only once. The sequencing input was naive CD4+ T cells from blood. These receptors came from a woman between 18 and 29 years old in good health. Each CDR3 is given with its conserved first and last residue. Fields, in order: V gene, J gene, clone size, D gene, CDR3 protein, CDR3 DNA. A D gene is named only where the DNA matches it firmly. Rows give clone size only sometimes, using once, few, many, or a class for an expanded clone.

>TRBV15|TRBJ2-1|few|.
CATSRDPIVNEQFF
TGTGCCACCAGCAGAGATCCGATCGTAAATGAGCAGTTCTTC
>TRBV7-2|TRBJ2-3|few|.
CASSLGTPDTQYF
TGTGCCAGCAGCTTGGGGACCCCAGATACGCAGTATTTT
>TRBV28|TRBJ1-1|.|TRBD1
CASTPGGNTEAFF
TGTGCCAGCACCCCAGGGGGGAACACTGAAGCTTTCTTT
>TRBV7-2|TRBJ2-5|few|TRBD2
CASSWMGLAEETQYF
TGTGCCAGCAGCTGGATGGGACTAGCGGAAGAGACCCAGTACTTC
>TRBV27|TRBJ2-1|few|.
CASSLQQYNEQFF
TGTGCCAGCAGTTTACAGCAGTACAATGAGCAGTTCTTC
>TRBV4-1|TRBJ2-7|.|TRBD1
CASSQVARTGRNYEQYF
TGCGCCAGCAGCCAAGTAGCCCGGACAGGGAGAAATTACGAGCAGTACTTC
>TRBV7-3|TRBJ2-1|few|.
CASSSTGLTEQFF
TGTGCCAGCAGCTCAACAGGGTTGACTGAGCAGTTCTTC
>TRBV7-2|TRBJ1-5|.|.
CASSLDANNQPQHF
TGTGCCAGCAGCTTAGATGCCAACAATCAGCCCCAGCATTTT
>TRBV7-9|TRBJ1-5|few|.
CASGGAGNQPQHF
TGTGCATCTGGGGGGGCAGGCAATCAGCCCCAGCATTTT
>TRBV29-1|TRBJ2-3|.|TRBD1
CSVEIRTGGTDTQYF
TGCAGCGTTGAAATCCGGACAGGCGGCACAGATACGCAGTATTTT
>TRBV7-9|TRBJ2-7|.|.
CASSPADYEQYF
TGTGCCAGCAGCCCCGCTGATTACGAGCAGTACTTC
>TRBV7-9|TRBJ2-7|.|.
CASSPKWGHEQYF
TGTGCCAGCAGCCCTAAATGGGGCCACGAGCAGTACTTC
>TRBV27|TRBJ1-4|.|.
CASSPGRVSGEKLFF
TGTGCCAGCAGTCCGGGACGGGTGTCAGGGGAAAAACTGTTTTTT
>TRBV30|TRBJ1-2|few|.
CAWSSGGSYTF
TGTGCCTGGAGTTCTGGGGGGAGCTACACCTTC
>TRBV7-2|TRBJ2-3|many|TRBD2
CASSPTSGTDTQYF
TGTGCCAGCAGCCCGACTAGCGGGACAGATACGCAGTATTTT
>TRBV15|TRBJ1-4|few|.
CATRGFNEKLFF
TGTGCCACCAGAGGCTTTAATGAAAAACTGTTTTTT
>TRBV20-1|TRBJ2-1|.|.
CSARDASGQFF
TGCAGTGCTAGAGATGCCAGCGGGCAGTTCTTC
>TRBV5-4|TRBJ1-1|few|.
CASGVNTEAFF
TGTGCCAGCGGGGTGAACACTGAAGCTTTCTTT